Included here is one TCR beta chain sequence, with context. Produced via immunoSEQ multiplex PCR; TCRdb's table is partial and in-frame only. The sample has some 46,000 clones; roughly 80% are singletons. These data come from a study of fetal regulatory T cell absence and autoimmunity. This CDR3 contains 16 residues. Trimming took off 4 bases at V and 4 bases at J, with 16 bases between the two ends. Germline assignment: CDR1 LNHDA and CDR2 SQIVND (reference sequence). This sequence was found in a newborn boy with IPEX syndrome. Sequenced input: cord blood. This sequence joins TRBV19 and TRBJ1-4; tentatively, D is TRBD1 (6 bases). CDR3 bases: TGTGCCAGTAGTACCTTGGACGGGACAATTAATGAAAAACTGTTTTTT. Encoded protein: CASSTLDGTINEKLFF.